What follows are 22 T cell receptor beta chains derived from one specimen sequenced in a study of molecular identifiers for immune sequencing clone quantification. TCRdb re-analysed the PCR reads in MiXCR, keeping a single row per CDR3 protein. The sample includes 300,000 to 400,000 distinct CDR3 sequences, 24% of them seen just once. The sample was naive CD8+ T cells from blood, with Jurkat cell RNA spiked in. Documented subset: FACS-sorted CD8+CD4-CCR7+CD45RA+ naive T cells. Every receptor here comes from a human donor in good health. Some libraries in this study had Jurkat cell RNA spiked in.

This sequence joins TRBV20-1 and TRBJ2-7; the D gene could be TRBD1 or TRBD2 (5 bases each). Trimming shortened V by 6 bases and J by 2 bases, and 20 bases separated the two germline ends. CDR1 is DFQATT and CDR2 is SNEGSKA in the germline V gene (reference sequence). The CDR3 loop spans 15 amino acids. The CDR3, as DNA: TGCAGTGCCAGACTCAAGGGGCGGGTTGCCTACGAGCAGTACTTC. As protein: CSARLKGRVAYEQYF.

A few counts support this clonotype. This chain uses TRBV27 with TRBJ2-7; D unclear. The germline gives CDR1 MNHEY, CDR2 SMNVEV (reference sequence). The ends were cut back, 3 bases at V and 3 bases at J, with 9 bases in the middle. The CDR3 sequence is 13 residues long. DNA for the CDR3: TGTGCCAGCAGTTTCCGGCCCATCTACGAGCAGTACTTC. As protein: CASSFRPIYEQYF.

This clonotype was picked up many times. This sequence joins TRBV7-2 and TRBJ2-7; 7 nucleotides line up with TRBD1. This CDR3 is built from 14 residues. With 4 bases clipped from V and 4 bases from J, the junction kept 7 bases outside the gene matches. CDR1 is SGHTA and CDR2 is FQGNSA in the germline V gene. CDR3 amino acids: CASSSLTGVYEQYF. The CDR3 DNA sequence: TGTGCCAGCAGCTCATTAACAGGGGTATACGAGCAGTACTTC.

This clonotype was observed at least ten times. The CDR3 DNA reads as TGCGCCAGCAGCCAAGGCCCGAACACTGAAGCTTTCTTT. This encodes CASSQGPNTEAFF. The gene calls are TRBV4-1 and TRBJ1-1; D remains ambiguous. V was shortened by 1 base and J by 1 base, with 4 bases between the two germline ends. Germline V lookup: CDR1 MGHRA, CDR2 YSYEKL. The CDR3 loop spans 13 amino acids.

On this clonotype itself: This could be a read error, since a much larger clone is one nucleotide away. The chain employs TRBV29-1 and TRBJ2-7; D is perhaps TRBD1 or TRBD2 (5 bases each). V lost 7 bases and J lost 3, with 16 bases in between. Germline V lookup: CDR1 SQVTM, CDR2 ANQGSEA. The CDR3 is made up of 13 amino acids. The CDR3 sequence: CSAGGGPLYEQYF. As DNA, the CDR3 is TGCAGCGCCGGTGGGGGTCCACTCTACGAGCAGTACTTC.

J is TRBJ1-4 and V is TRBV20-1; D remains unclear. Trimming took 1 base from V and 8 from J, leaving 11 bases between them. Germline V gene data show CDR1 as DFQATT and CDR2 as SNEGSKA (reference sequence). The CDR3 sequence is 13 residues long. The CDR3 loop is CSARAQEEEKLFF. The DNA for the CDR3 is TGCAGTGCTAGAGCCCAGGAGGAAGAAAAACTGTTTTTT.

The chain links TRBV12-3 or TRBV12-4 to TRBJ1-2; 7 bases agree with TRBD1. This CDR3 has 16 amino acids. The V gene end was trimmed by 6 bases and the J gene end by 2 bases; junction bases not matched to a gene: 12. In DNA, the CDR3 is TGTGCCAGCAGGGGACAGAAACCAATTCCCAACTATGGCTACACCTTC. Its protein product is CASRGQKPIPNYGYTF.

The count of this clonotype is one. This may arise from a read error, as a much more abundant clone is one base away. The conserved phenylalanine or tryptophan normally closing the CDR3 is absent here, so this likely arose from a read error. This chain links TRBV4-3 with TRBJ2-3, with D possibly TRBD2 on 5 matching bases. This CDR3 has 16 residues. In germline, CDR1 is LGHNA, CDR2 YSLEER. With 0 bases removed from V and 2 bases from J, the gap between germline ends came to 12 bases. As DNA, the CDR3 is TGCGCCAGCAGCCAAGATCAACCTAGCCCCACAGATACGCAGTATTGT. Translating gives CASSQDQPSPTDTQYC.

In the case of this clonotype: At one end the junction does not follow the germline gene, possibly because of a read error. The chain has TRBV15 and TRBJ2-3; no definite D call. Germline CDR1 LNHNV, CDR2 YYDKDF (reference sequence). The CDR3 is made up of 14 amino acids. CDR3: CATCRVDSTDTQYF. CDR3 nucleotides: TGTGCCACCTGCAGAGTTGACAGCACAGATACGCAGTATTTT.

This clonotype appeared a few times. The CDR3, as DNA: TGTGCCAGCAGTTTAGAGTCCCATCAGCCCCAGCATTTT. Protein: CASSLESHQPQHF. The chain recombines TRBV12-3 or TRBV12-4 with TRBJ1-5; no definite D call. Trimming took 1 base from V and 5 from J, leaving 6 bases between them. The CDR3 has 13 residues.

This clonotype was found many times. The chain uses TRBV9 and TRBJ2-3, with D hard to call. There are 17 residues in the CDR3. V was cut by 0 bases and J by 3 bases, with 17 bases left in between. CDR1 SGDLS and CDR2 YYNGEE come from the germline V gene. The CDR3 DNA reads as TGTGCCAGCAGCGTAGACCCCATTCAGTTTTCGACAGATACGCAGTATTTT. It encodes CASSVDPIQFSTDTQYF.

This clonotype came up many times. The chain links TRBV11-2 to TRBJ2-1; unclear D gene. Germline CDR1 and CDR2: SGHAT and FQNNGV. The length of the CDR3 is 11 residues. Trimming removed 5 bases at V and 4 bases at J, with 3 bases between. The CDR3 nucleotides read TGTGCCAGCAGCCGTTACAATGAGCAGTTCTTC. This sequence encodes CASSRYNEQFF.

This clonotype was recorded many times. The chain uses TRBV4-1 and TRBJ2-1, with TRBD2 identical over 7 bases. J lost 4 bases, V lost 4 bases, and 10 bases had no gene match. Germline V gene lookup returns CDR1 MGHRA and CDR2 YSYEKL. The CDR3 extends over 16 amino acids. CDR3 region: CASSPEPSGHYNEQFF. The CDR3 nucleotides are TGCGCCAGCAGCCCCGAGCCTAGCGGCCATTACAATGAGCAGTTCTTC.

With regard to this clonotype: Germline is not matched at one junction end, which may reflect a read error. DNA for the CDR3: TGTGCCAGCAGCTTCGAGGCAAACACCAGATATTTT. Encoded protein: CASSFEANTRYF. J is TRBJ1-3 and V is TRBV11-2, with D uncertain. CDR1 SGHAT and CDR2 FQNNGV come from the germline V gene. CDR3 length: 12 residues.

Comment on this clonotype: This may arise from a read error, as a much more abundant clone is one base away. The chain links TRBV5-3 to TRBJ2-5, with D uncertain. TRBV5-3 is an ORF; its function is uncertain. The CDR3 contains 16 residues. Here the CDR3 DNA reads TGTGCCAGCAGCTACGTCATTGGGTTCGCCAAAGAGATCCAGTACTTC. Translated, it gives CASSYVIGFAKEIQYF.

This clonotype was counted at least ten times. CDR3 DNA sequence: TGCAGCGCCGACGGACTCAGCATGAACACTGAAGCTTTCTTT. Translated: CSADGLSMNTEAFF. The chain couples TRBV29-1 to TRBJ1-1, with unresolved D. In germline, CDR1 is SQVTM, CDR2 ANQGSEA. This CDR3 is 14 amino acids long. The ends were cut back, 7 bases at V and 0 bases at J, with 15 bases in the middle.

This clonotype was found a few times. V is TRBV11-1 and J is TRBJ2-7; tentative D call: TRBD1 (7 bases). The germline V and J ends were trimmed by 3 bases and 4 bases, with 13 bases remaining between them. The CDR3 loop spans 14 amino acids. Germline V gene lookup returns CDR1 SGHAT and CDR2 FQDESV (reference sequence). The CDR3 loop reads CASSLETGRYEQYF. DNA of the CDR3: TGTGCCAGCAGCTTGGAGACAGGGAGGTACGAGCAGTACTTC.

This clonotype appeared many times. V usage is TRBV5-5 and J usage is TRBJ2-1, with 7 bases matching TRBD2. Germline lookup yields CDR1 SGHKS and CDR2 YYEKEE (reference sequence). This CDR3 spans 17 amino acids. V shed 5 bases, J shed 0 bases, and the junction held 11 bases outside the gene matches. CDR3 nucleotide sequence: TGTGCCAGCAGACCCGGACTAGAGGGCCCCTCCTACAATGAGCAGTTCTTC. This translates into CASRPGLEGPSYNEQFF.

The chain is built from TRBV13 and TRBJ1-1; TRBD1 aligns across 7 bases. This CDR3 is built from 15 residues. Germline CDR1 is PRHDT and CDR2 is FYEKMQ (reference sequence). V lost 5 bases to trimming and J lost 0 bases; unmatched junction nucleotides: 6. The CDR3 sequence: CASSRTGLVNTEAFF. CDR3 in DNA: TGTGCCAGCAGCCGGACAGGACTGGTGAACACTGAAGCTTTCTTT.

Ten or more counts support this clonotype. The chain links TRBV28 to TRBJ1-5; TRBD1 might be the D (6 bases). With 3 bases removed from V and 4 bases from J, the gap between germline ends came to 10 bases. CDR1 is MDHEN, CDR2 SYDVKM, per germline. The CDR3 covers 14 residues. The CDR3 loop is CASSLRGQNQPQHF. As DNA, the CDR3 is TGTGCCAGCAGTTTGCGGGGGCAGAATCAGCCCCAGCATTTT.

The rearrangement joins TRBV7-8 to TRBJ2-3, with D possibly being TRBD1 (5 bases). This CDR3 is 21 amino acids long. Germline CDR1 and CDR2: SGHVS and FQNEAQ. The V gene lost 9 bases and the J gene lost 0 bases, with 34 bases spanning the gap. CDR3 amino acids: CARQGPWLVKKEKKSTDTQYF. CDR3 in DNA: TGTGCCAGGCAGGGTCCTTGGCTGGTAAAGAAGGAGAAGAAAAGCACAGATACGCAGTATTTT. Based on the CDR3 plus reference TRBV7-8 and TRBJ2-3, the full variable domain is GAGVSQSPRYKVAKRGQDVALRCDPISGHVSLFWYQQALGQGPEFLTYFQNEAQLDKSGLPSDRFFAERPEGSVSTLKIQRTQQEDSAVYLCARQGPWLVKKEKKSTDTQYFGPGTRLTVL.

This chain links TRBV20-1 with TRBJ2-3, with D perhaps matching TRBD1 (6 bases). V lost 3 bases, J lost 2 bases, and 24 bases lay in between. Germline lookup yields CDR1 DFQATT and CDR2 SNEGSKA (reference sequence). The CDR3 is 18 amino acids. CDR3 in amino acids: CSASGFWGPRSTTDTQYF. The CDR3 DNA reads TGCAGTGCTAGCGGTTTTTGGGGGCCCCGCTCCACCACAGATACGCAGTATTTT.